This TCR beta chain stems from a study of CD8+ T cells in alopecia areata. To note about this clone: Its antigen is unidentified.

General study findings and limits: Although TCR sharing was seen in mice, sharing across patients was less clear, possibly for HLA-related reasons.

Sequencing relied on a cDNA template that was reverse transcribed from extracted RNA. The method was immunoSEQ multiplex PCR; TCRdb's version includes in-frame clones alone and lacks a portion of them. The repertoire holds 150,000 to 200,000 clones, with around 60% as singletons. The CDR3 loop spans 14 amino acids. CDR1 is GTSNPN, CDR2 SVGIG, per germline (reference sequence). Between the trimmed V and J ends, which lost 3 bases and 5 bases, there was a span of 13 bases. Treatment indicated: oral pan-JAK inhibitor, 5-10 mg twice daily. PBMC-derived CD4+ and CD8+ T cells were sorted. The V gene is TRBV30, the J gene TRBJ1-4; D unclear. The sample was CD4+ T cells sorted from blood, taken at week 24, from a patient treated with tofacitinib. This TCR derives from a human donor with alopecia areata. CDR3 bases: TGTGCCTGGAGGTGGAACGGACGAAATGAAAAACTGTTTTTT. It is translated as CAWRWNGRNEKLFF.